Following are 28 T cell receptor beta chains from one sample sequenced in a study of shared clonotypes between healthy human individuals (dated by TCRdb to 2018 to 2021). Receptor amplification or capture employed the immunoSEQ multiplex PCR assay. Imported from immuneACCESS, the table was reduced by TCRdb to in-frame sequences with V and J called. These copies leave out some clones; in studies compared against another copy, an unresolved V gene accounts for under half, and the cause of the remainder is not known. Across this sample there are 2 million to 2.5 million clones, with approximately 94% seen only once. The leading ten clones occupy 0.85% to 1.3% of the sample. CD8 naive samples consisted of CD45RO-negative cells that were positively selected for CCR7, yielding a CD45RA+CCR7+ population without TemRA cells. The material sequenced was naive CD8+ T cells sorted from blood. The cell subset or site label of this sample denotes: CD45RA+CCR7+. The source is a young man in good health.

The CDR3: CASSEAGLVYNEQFF. The CDR3 DNA reads TGCGCCAGCAGTGAGGCAGGGTTGGTCTACAATGAGCAGTTCTTC. The chain recombines TRBV10-1 with TRBJ2-1; tentative D call: TRBD1 (5 bases). CDR1 and CDR2 (germline): WNHNN, SYGVQD (reference sequence). The CDR3 extends over 15 amino acids. The germline V and J ends were trimmed by 2 bases and 3 bases, with 11 bases remaining between them.

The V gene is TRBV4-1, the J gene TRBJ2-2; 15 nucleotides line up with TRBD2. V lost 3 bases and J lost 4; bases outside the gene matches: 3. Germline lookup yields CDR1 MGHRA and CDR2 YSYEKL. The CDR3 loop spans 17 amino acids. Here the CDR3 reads CASSHGLAGGFTGELFF. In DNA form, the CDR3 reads TGCGCCAGCAGCCATGGACTAGCGGGAGGGTTCACCGGGGAGCTGTTTTTT.

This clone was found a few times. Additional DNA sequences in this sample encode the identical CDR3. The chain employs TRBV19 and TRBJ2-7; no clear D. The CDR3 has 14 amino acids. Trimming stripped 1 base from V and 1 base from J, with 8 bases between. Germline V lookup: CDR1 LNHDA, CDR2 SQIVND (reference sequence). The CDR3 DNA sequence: TGTGCCAGTAGTATAGTGGGGTCTTCCTACGAGCAGTACTTC. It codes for CASSIVGSSYEQYF.

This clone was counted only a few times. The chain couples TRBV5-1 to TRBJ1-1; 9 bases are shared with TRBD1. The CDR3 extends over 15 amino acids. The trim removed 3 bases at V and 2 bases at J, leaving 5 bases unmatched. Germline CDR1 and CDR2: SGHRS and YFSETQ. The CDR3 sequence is CASSSGQGSNTEAFF. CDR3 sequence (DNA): TGCGCCAGCAGCTCGGGACAGGGATCAAACACTGAAGCTTTCTTT.

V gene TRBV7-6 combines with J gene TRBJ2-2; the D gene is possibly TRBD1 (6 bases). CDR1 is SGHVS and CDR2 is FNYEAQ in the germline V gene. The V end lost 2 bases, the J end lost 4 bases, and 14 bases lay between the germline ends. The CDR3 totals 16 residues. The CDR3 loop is CASSLTPVGGTGELFF. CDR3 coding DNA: TGTGCCAGCAGCTTAACCCCCGTAGGGGGCACCGGGGAGCTGTTTTTT. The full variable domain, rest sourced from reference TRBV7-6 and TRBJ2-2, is GAGVSQSPRYKVTKRGQDVALRCDPISGHVSLYWYRQALGQGPEFLTYFNYEAQQDKSGLPNDRFSAERPEGSISTLTIQRTEQRDSAMYRCASSLTPVGGTGELFFGEGSRLTVL.

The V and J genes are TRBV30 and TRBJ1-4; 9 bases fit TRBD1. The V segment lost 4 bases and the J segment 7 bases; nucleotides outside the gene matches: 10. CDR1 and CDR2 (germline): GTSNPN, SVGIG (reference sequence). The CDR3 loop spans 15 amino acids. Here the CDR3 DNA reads TGTGCCTGGACCCACGGGACAGGGACCGGTGAAAAACTGTTTTTT. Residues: CAWTHGTGTGEKLFF.

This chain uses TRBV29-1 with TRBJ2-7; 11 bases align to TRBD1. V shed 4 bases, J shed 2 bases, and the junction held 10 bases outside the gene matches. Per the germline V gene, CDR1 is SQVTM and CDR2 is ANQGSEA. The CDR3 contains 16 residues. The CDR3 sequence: CSVGEAEGQGAYEQYF. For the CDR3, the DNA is TGCAGCGTTGGGGAGGCGGAGGGACAGGGGGCCTACGAGCAGTACTTC.

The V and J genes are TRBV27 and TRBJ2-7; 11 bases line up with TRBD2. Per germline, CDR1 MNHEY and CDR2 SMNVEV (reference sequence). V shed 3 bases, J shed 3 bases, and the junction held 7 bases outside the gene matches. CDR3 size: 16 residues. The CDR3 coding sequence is TGTGCCAGCAGTTTCATAGCGGGAGGGGCCCTCTACGAGCAGTACTTC. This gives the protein CASSFIAGGALYEQYF.

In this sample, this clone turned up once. CDR3 in DNA: TGTGCCAGCAGCCCGGACAGTAAGACCACTGAAGCTTTCTTT. Residues: CASSPDSKTTEAFF. The chain joins TRBV6-6 to TRBJ1-1; D is possibly TRBD1 (6 bases). CDR3 length: 14 residues. CDR1 is MNHNY, CDR2 SVGAGI, per germline (reference sequence). V lost 6 bases, J lost 4 bases, and 15 bases lay in between.

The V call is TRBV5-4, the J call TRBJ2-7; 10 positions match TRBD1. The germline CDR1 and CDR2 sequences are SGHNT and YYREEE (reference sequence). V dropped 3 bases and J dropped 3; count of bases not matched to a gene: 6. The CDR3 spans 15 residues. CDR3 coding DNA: TGTGCCAGCAGCTCGGGACAGGGGACTATCTACGAGCAGTACTTC. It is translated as CASSSGQGTIYEQYF.

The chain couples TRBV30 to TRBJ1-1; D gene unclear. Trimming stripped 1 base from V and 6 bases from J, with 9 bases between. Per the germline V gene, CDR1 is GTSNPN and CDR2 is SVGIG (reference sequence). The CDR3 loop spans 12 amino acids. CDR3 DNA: TGTGCCTGGAGTGCCGCGGGTGCTGAAGCTTTCTTT. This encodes CAWSAAGAEAFF.

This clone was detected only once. This chain's CDR3 is CASSSDPYEQYF. DNA for the CDR3: TGTGCCAGCAGCTCGGACCCGTACGAGCAGTACTTC. The chain carries TRBV7-2 and TRBJ2-7; D not certain. Germline loops: CDR1 SGHTA, CDR2 FQGNSA. Trimming removed 4 bases from V and 4 bases from J, with 8 bases in between. This CDR3 has 12 residues. Based on the CDR3 plus reference TRBV7-2 and TRBJ2-7, the full variable domain is GAGVSQSPSNKVTEKGKDVELRCDPISGHTALYWYRQSLGQGLEFLIYFQGNSAPDKSGLPSDRFSAERTGGSVSTLTIQRTQQEDSAVYLCASSSDPYEQYFGPGTRLTVT.

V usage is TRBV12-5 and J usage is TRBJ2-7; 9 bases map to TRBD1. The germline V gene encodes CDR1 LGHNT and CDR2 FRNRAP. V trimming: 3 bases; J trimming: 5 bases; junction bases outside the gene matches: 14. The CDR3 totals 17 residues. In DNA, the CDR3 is TGTGCTAGTGGTTTTCCCACAACAGGGGGCGCGTTTGACGAGCAGTACTTC. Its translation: CASGFPTTGGAFDEQYF.

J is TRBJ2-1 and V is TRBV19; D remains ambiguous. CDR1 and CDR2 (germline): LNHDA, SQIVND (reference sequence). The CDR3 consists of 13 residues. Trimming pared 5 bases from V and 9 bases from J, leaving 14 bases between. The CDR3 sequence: CASSLSLAAEQFF. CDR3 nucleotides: TGTGCCAGTAGTTTAAGCTTAGCTGCTGAGCAGTTCTTC.

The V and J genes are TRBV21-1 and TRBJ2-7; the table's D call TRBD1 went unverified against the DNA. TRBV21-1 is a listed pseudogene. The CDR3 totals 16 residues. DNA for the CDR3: TGTGCCAGCAGCCGACCTCGGGCAGGGTATCCCTACGAGCAGTACTTC. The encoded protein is CASSRPRAGYPYEQYF.

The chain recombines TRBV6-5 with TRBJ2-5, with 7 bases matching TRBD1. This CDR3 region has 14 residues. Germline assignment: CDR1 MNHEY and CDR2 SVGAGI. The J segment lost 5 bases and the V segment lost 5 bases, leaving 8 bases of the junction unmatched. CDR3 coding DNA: TGTGCCAGCAGTGGGACAGTTGGATCGGAGACCCAGTACTTC. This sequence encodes CASSGTVGSETQYF.

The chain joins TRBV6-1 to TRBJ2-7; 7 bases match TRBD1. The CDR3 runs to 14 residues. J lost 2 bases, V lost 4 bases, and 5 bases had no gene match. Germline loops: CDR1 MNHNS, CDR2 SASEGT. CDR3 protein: CASSGTGVPYEQYF. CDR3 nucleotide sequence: TGTGCCAGCAGTGGTACAGGGGTCCCCTACGAGCAGTACTTC.

For the CDR3, the DNA is TGCGCCAGCAGCCAAGATCCTAGCGGGAGGTACGAGCAGTACTTC. Translating it yields CASSQDPSGRYEQYF. The V and J genes are TRBV4-3 and TRBJ2-7, with 11 bases matching TRBD2. The trim removed 0 bases at V and 4 bases at J, leaving 2 bases unmatched. The CDR3 contains 15 residues. Germline CDR1 LGHNA, CDR2 YSLEER.

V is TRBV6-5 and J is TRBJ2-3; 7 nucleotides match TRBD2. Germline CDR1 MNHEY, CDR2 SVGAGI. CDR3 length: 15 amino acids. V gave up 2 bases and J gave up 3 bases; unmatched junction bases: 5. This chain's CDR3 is CASSYGWRETDTQYF. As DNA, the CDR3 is TGTGCCAGCAGTTACGGTTGGCGGGAGACAGATACGCAGTATTTT.

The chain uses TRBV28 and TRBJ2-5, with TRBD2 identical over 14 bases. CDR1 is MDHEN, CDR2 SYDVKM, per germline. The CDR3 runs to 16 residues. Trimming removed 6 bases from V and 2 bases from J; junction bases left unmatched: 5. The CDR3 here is CASSPRLAGGQETQYF. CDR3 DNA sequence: TGTGCCAGCAGCCCCCGACTAGCGGGGGGGCAAGAGACCCAGTACTTC.

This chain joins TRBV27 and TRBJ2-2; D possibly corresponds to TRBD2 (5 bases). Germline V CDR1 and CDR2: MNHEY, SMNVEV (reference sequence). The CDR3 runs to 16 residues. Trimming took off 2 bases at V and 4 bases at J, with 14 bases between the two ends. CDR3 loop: CASSLLGVMGTGELFF. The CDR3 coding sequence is TGTGCCAGCAGTTTACTGGGAGTAATGGGCACCGGGGAGCTGTTTTTT.

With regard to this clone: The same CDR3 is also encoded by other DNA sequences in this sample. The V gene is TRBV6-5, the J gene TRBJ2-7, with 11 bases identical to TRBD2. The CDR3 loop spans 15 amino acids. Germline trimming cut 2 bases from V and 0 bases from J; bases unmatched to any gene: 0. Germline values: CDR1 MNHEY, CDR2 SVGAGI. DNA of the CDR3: TGTGCCAGCAGTTACGGGACTAGCGGCTCCTACGAGCAGTACTTC. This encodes CASSYGTSGSYEQYF.

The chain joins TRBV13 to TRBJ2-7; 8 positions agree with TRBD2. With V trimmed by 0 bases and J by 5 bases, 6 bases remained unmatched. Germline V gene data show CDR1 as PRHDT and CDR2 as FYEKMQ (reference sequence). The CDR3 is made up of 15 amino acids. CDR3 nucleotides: TGTGCCAGCAGCTTAGGAACGGGACTAGTGCACGAGCAGTACTTC. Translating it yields CASSLGTGLVHEQYF.

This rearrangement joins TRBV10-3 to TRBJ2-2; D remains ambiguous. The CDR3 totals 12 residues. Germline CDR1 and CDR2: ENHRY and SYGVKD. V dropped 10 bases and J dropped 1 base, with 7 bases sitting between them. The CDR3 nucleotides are TGTGCCAGCCTTCAGAACACCGGGGAGCTGTTTTTT. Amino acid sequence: CASLQNTGELFF.

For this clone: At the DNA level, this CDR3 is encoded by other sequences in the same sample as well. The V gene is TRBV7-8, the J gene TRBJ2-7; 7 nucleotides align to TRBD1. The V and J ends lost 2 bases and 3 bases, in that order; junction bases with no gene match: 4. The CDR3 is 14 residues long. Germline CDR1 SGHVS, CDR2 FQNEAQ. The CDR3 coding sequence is TGTGCCAGCAGCTTATTTGCAGGGGGCTACGAGCAGTACTTC. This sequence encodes CASSLFAGGYEQYF.

The DNA for the CDR3 is TGTGCCAGCAGCTCCACCACTGAGACCCAGTACTTC. It encodes CASSSTTETQYF. The gene calls are TRBV13 and TRBJ2-5; no firm D call. CDR3 length: 12 residues. Germline CDR1 reads PRHDT; CDR2 reads FYEKMQ (reference sequence). Trimming stripped 4 bases from V and 5 bases from J, with 8 bases between.

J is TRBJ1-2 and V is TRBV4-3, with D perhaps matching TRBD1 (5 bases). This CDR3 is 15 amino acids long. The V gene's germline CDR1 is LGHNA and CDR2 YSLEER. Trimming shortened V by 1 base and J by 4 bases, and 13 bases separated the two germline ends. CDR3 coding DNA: TGCGCCAGCAGCCAAGTCATAGGGGCAGGCTATGGCTACACCTTC. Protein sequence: CASSQVIGAGYGYTF.

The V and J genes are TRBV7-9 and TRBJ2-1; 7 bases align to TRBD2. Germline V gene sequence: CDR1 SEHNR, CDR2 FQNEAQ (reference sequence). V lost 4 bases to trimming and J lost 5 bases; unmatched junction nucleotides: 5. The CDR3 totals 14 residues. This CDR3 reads CASSSRDYNNEQFF. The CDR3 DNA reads TGTGCCAGCAGCTCGAGGGACTACAACAATGAGCAGTTCTTC.